This T cell receptor beta chain was sequenced during a study of beta chain features in type 1 diabetes. The CDR3 sequence is 14 residues long. Germline V gives CDR1 SGDLS, CDR2 YYNGEE. The V segment lost 0 bases and the J segment 5 bases; nucleotides outside the gene matches: 5. TCRB transcripts that were expressed got sequenced, as all of the isolated RNA had been reverse transcribed. The repertoire was sequenced with immunoSEQ multiplex PCR; TCRdb's copy has only in-frame clones and lacks some. The sample holds about 930,000 clones, roughly a sixth seen once. Only a few counts were recorded for this clone.

Material for sequencing was naive CD4+ T cells from blood. The V and J genes are TRBV9 and TRBJ2-7; 7 nucleotides align to TRBD1. This clonotype was sampled from a woman between 18 and 29 years old in good health. CDR3 in DNA: TGTGCCAGCAGCGTAGAGGGGGCAGACAACGAGCAGTACTTC. It translates to CASSVEGADNEQYF.